This entry is about one T cell receptor (beta chain). Its target is not known. V was clipped by 10 bases and J by 5 bases, with 14 bases between them. The germline gives CDR1 SNHLY, CDR2 FYNNEI. CDR3 length equals 12 residues. The data were taken from a study of shared clonotypes between healthy human individuals. Study-level background: Per-donor plates numbered three CD4 naive, three CD4 memory, two CD8 naive and one CD8 memory. Findings and caveats of the study: Generally, naive subsets came out with larger estimated richness than memory subsets.

Sequenced by immunoSEQ multiplex PCR; TCRdb stores in-frame clones only, minus some. Of a few hundred thousand clones listed, over 95% were seen once; the top ten hold roughly 0.1%. The naive CD8 fraction comprised CD45RO-negative cells positively selected for CCR7 and excluded terminally differentiated effector memory CD45RA+ cells. The chain recombines TRBV2 with TRBJ1-1; D possibly corresponds to TRBD1 (5 bases). What was sequenced was naive CD8+ T cells sorted from blood. This TCR derives from a woman in her 30s in good health. The CDR3, as DNA: TGTGCCACCCAGGGTCCGGGTACTGAAGCTTTCTTT. It codes for CATQGPGTEAFF.